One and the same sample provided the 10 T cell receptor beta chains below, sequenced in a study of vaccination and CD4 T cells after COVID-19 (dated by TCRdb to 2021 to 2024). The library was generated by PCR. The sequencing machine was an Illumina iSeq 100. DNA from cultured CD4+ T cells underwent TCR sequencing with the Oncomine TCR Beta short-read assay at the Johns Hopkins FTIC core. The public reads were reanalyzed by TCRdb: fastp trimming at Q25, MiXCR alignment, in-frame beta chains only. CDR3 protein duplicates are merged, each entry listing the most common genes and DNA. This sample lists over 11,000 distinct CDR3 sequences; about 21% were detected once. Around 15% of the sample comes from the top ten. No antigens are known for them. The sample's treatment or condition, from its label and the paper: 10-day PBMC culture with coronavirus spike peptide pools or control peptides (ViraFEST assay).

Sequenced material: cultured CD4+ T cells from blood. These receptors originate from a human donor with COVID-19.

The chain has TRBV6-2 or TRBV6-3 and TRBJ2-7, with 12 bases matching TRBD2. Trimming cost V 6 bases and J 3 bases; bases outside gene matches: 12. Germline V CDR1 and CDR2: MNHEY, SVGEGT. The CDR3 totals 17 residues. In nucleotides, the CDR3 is TGTGCCAGCAGCCGCGGGGGATCGGGACTAGCGGGCTACGAGCAGTACTTC. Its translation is CASSRGGSGLAGYEQYF.

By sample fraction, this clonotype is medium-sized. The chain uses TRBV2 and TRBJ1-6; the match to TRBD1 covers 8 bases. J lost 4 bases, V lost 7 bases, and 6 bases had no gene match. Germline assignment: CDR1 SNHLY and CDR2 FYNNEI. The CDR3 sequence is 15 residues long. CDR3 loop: CASNPQGDYNSPLHF. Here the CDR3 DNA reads TGTGCCAGCAACCCACAGGGGGATTATAATTCACCCCTCCACTTT. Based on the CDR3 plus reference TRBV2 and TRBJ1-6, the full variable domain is EPEVTQTPSHQVTQMGQEVILRCVPISNHLYFYWYRQILGQKVEFLVSFYNNEISEKSEIFDDQFSVERPDGSNFTLKIRSTKLEDSAMYFCASNPQGDYNSPLHFGNGTRLTVT.

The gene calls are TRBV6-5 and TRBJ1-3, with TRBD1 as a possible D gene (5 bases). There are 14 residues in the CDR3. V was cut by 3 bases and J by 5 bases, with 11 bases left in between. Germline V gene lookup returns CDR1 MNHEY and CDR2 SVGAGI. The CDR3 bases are TGTGCCAGCAGTTATCTATCAGGGAGAAACACCATATATTTT. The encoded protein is CASSYLSGRNTIYF.

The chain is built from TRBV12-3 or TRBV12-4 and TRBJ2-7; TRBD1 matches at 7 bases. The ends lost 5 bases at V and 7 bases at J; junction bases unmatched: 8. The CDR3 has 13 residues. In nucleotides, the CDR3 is TGTGCCAGCAGTCGTACAGGGGCAAGGGAGCAGTACTTC. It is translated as CASSRTGAREQYF.

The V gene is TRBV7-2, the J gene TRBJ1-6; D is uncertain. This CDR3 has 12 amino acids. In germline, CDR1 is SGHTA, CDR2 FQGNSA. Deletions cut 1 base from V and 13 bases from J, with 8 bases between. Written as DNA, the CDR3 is TGTGCCAGCAGCTTAGGCCCAATGCCCCTCCACTTT. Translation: CASSLGPMPLHF.

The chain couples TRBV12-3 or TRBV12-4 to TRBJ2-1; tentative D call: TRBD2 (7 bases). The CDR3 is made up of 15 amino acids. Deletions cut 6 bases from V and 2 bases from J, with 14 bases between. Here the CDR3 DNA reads TGTGCCAGCAGACAAAGGGGGACTACCTACAATGAGCAGTTCTTC. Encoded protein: CASRQRGTTYNEQFF.

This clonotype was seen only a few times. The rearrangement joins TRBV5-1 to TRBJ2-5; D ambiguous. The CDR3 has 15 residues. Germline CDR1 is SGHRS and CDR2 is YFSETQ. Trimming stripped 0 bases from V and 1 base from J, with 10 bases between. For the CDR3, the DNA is TGCGCCAGCAGCTTGGAGGGTAGCCTCCAAGAGACCCAGTACTTC. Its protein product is CASSLEGSLQETQYF.

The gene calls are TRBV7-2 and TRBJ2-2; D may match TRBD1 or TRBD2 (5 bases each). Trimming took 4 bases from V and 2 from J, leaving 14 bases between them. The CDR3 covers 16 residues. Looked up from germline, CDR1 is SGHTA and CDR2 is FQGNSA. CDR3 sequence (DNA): TGTGCCAGCAGCTACCCGGGACGGACCAACACCGGGGAGCTGTTTTTT. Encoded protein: CASSYPGRTNTGELFF.

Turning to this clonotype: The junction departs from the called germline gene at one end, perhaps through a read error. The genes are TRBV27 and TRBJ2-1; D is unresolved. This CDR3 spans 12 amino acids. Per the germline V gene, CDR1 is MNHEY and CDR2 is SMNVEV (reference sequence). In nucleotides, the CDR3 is TGTGCCAGCAGATTATCGGTCAATGAGCAGTTCTTC. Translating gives CASRLSVNEQFF.

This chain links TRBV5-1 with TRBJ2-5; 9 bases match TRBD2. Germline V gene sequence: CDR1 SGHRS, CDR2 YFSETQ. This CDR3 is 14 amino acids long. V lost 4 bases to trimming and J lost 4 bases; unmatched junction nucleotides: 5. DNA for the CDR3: TGCGCCAGCAGCAGAGGGACTAGCAGAGAGACCCAGTACTTC. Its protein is CASSRGTSRETQYF.